Following are 3 T cell receptor beta chains from one sample sequenced in a study of CD8 T cells in Susac syndrome. Random hexamers primed reverse transcription of about 0.45 to 1 ug RNA. One entry per CDR3 protein, called by TCRdb with MiXCR from the immunoSEQ multiplex PCR reads. Of 150,000 to 200,000 distinct CDR3 sequences listed, 94% were seen once; the top ten hold about 0.086%. Specimen: CD4+ T cells from PBMCs. These TCRs come from a human donor with multiple sclerosis.

The chain links TRBV12-3 or TRBV12-4 to TRBJ2-7; D is tentatively TRBD1 or TRBD2 (5 bases each). The CDR3 has 14 amino acids. V gave up 5 bases and J gave up 1 base, with 12 bases separating them. CDR3 sequence: CASSTTGASYEQYF. The DNA of the CDR3 is TGTGCCAGCAGTACCACCGGGGCGTCCTACGAGCAGTACTTC.

V gene TRBV30 combines with J gene TRBJ1-5; 8 bases are a match to TRBD1. CDR3 length: 15 residues. Losses at the gene ends were 2 bases for V and 5 bases for J; bases not matched to a gene: 8. Germline-derived CDR1 and CDR2 are GTSNPN and SVGIG (reference sequence). The CDR3 is CAWSSGTGPYQPQHF. DNA for the CDR3: TGTGCCTGGAGTTCCGGGACAGGTCCCTATCAGCCCCAGCATTTT.

V gene TRBV4-1 combines with J gene TRBJ2-7; 7 positions match TRBD1. The V gene's germline CDR1 is MGHRA and CDR2 YSYEKL. The trim removed 5 bases at V and 4 bases at J, leaving 14 bases unmatched. There are 16 residues in the CDR3. CDR3: CASSSPAGTEVYEQYF. The DNA of the CDR3 is TGCGCCAGCAGCTCCCCCGCCGGGACAGAAGTATACGAGCAGTACTTC.